This T cell receptor (beta chain) is drawn from a study of blood T cell repertoires in COVID-19. Study information: Sample material is recorded as cDNA or gDNA derived from T cells, B-cell-depleted T cells, or PBMCs.

Libraries were prepared by immunoSEQ multiplex PCR; TCRdb keeps only in-frame clonotypes and omits some of them. The sample contains 200,000 to 250,000 clones, nearly 90% of which appear only once. This CDR3 has 13 residues. Trimming shortened V by 4 bases and J by 7 bases, and 10 bases separated the two germline ends. Up to 2 weeks before entering the study, exposed participants had met a COVID-19 case. V usage is TRBV12-3 or TRBV12-4 and J usage is TRBJ1-4; D remains unclear. The specimen sequenced was PBMCs or T cells enriched from blood (not recorded which). The sequence derives from a man aged 25-40 years who had been exposed to COVID-19. DNA for the CDR3: TGTGCCAGCAGTTCCGGGCGGGTTGAAAAACTGTTTTTT. It translates to CASSSGRVEKLFF.